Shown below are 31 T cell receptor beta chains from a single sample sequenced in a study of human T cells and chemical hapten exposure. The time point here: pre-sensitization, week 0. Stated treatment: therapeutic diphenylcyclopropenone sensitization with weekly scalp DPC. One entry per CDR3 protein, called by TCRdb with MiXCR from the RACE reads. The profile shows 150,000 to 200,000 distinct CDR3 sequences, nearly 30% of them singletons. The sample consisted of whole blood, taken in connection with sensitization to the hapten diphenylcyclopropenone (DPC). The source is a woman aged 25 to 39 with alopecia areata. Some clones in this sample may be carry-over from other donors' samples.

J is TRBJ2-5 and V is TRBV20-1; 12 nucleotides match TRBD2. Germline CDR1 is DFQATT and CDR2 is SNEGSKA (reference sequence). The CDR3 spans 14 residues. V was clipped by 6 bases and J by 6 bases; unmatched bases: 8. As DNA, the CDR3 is TGCAGTGCCGCTAGCGGGGGGGCAGGAAAGACCCAGTACTTC. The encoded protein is CSAASGGAGKTQYF.

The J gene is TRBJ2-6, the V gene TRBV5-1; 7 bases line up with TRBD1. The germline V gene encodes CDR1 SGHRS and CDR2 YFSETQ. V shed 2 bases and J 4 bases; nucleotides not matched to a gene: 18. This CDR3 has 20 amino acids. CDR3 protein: CASSFSTGTGVLAGANVLTF. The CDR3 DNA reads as TGCGCCAGCAGCTTCTCAACCGGAACAGGGGTATTAGCAGGGGCCAACGTCCTGACTTTC.

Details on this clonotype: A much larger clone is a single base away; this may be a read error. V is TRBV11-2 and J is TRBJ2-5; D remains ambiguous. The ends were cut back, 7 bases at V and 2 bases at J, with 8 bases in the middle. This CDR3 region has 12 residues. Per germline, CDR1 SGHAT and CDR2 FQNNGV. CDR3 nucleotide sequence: TGTGCCAGCAACGCGCAACAAGAGACCCAGTACTTC. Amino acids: CASNAQQETQYF.

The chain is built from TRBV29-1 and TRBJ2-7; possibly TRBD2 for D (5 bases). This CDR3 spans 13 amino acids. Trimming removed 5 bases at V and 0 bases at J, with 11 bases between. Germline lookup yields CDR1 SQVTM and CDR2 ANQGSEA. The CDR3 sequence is CSVRPRDSYEQYF. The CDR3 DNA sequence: TGCAGCGTTCGCCCCCGGGACTCCTACGAGCAGTACTTC.

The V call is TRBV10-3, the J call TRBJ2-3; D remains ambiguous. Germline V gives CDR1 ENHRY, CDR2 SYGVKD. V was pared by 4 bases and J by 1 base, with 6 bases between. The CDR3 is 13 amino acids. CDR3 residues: CAISGSGTDTQYF. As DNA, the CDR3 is TGTGCCATCAGTGGGAGCGGCACAGATACGCAGTATTTT.

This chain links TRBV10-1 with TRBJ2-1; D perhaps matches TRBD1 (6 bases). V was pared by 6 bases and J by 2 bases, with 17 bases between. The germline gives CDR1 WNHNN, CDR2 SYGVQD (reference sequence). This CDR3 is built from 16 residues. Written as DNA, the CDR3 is TGCGCCAGCAGCCTCGGATCAGGGGTCACCTACAATGAGCAGTTCTTC. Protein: CASSLGSGVTYNEQFF.

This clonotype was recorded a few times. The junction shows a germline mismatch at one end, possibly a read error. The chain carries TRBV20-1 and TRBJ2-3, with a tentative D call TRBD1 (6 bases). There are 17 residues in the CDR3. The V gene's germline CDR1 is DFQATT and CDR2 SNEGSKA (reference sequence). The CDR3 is CSARDARPQGGIDTQYF. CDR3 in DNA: TGCAGTGCTAGAGATGCCCGTCCTCAAGGGGGTATAGATACGCAATATTTT.

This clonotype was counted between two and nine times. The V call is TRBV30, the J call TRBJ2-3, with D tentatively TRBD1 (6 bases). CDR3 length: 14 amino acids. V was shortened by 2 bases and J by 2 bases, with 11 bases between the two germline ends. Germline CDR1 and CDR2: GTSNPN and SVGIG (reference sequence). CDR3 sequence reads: CAWSLRGYTDTQYF. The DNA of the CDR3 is TGTGCCTGGAGTTTAAGGGGGTACACAGATACGCAGTATTTT. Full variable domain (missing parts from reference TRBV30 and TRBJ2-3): SQTIHQWPATLVQPVGSPLSLECTVEGTSNPNLYWYRQAAGRGLQLLFYSVGIGQISSEVPQNLSASRPQDRQFILSSKKLLLSDSGFYLCAWSLRGYTDTQYFGPGTRLTVL.

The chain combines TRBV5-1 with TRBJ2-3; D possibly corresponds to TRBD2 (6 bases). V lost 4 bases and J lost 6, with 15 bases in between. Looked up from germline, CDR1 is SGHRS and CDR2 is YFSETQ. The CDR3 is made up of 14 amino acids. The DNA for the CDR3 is TGCGCCAGCAGCCCGGGGGTAGTATCCGATACGCAGTATTTT. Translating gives CASSPGVVSDTQYF.

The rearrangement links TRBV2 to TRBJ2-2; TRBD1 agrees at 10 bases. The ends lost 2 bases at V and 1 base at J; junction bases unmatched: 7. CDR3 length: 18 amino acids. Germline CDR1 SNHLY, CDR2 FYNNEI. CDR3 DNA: TGTGCCAGCAGTGAAACCGGGACAGGGGCCCTGAACACCGGGGAGCTGTTTTTT. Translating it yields CASSETGTGALNTGELFF.

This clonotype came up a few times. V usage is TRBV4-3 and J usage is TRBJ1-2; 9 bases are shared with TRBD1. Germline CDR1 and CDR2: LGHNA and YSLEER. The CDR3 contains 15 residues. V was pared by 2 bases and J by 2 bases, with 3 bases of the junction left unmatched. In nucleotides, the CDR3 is TGCGCCAGCAGCCAAATACAGGGGGCAAACTATGGCTACACCTTC. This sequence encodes CASSQIQGANYGYTF.

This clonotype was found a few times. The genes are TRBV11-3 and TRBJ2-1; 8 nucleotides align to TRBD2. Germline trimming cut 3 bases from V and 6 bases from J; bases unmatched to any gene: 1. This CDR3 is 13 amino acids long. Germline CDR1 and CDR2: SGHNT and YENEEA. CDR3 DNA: TGTGCCAGCAGCTTGGGACTAGTCAATGAGCAGTTCTTC. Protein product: CASSLGLVNEQFF.

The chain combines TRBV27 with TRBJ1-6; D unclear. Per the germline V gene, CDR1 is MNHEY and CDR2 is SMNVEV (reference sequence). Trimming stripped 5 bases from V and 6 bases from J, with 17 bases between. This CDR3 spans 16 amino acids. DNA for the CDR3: TGTGCCAGCAGTCCGAAAGACCAGAACCTTAATTCACCCCTCCACTTT. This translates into CASSPKDQNLNSPLHF.

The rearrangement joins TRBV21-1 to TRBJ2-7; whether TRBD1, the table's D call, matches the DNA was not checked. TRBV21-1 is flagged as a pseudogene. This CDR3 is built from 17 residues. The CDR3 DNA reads TGTGCCAGCAGCAAAGCGCGTTGGACAGGGAGCTCCTACGAGCAGTACTTC. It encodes CASSKARWTGSSYEQYF.

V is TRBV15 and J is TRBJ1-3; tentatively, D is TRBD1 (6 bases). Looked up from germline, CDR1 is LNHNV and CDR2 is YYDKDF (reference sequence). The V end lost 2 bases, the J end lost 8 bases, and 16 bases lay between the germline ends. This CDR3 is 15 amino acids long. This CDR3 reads CATSRRTGNRDTIYF. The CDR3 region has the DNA TGTGCCACCAGCAGAAGAACAGGGAATCGAGACACCATATATTTT.

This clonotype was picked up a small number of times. This CDR3 is CSAVQVPGRSEQYF. The CDR3 coding sequence is TGCAGTGCCGTACAGGTCCCAGGACGGAGCGAGCAGTACTTC. The chain joins TRBV20-1 to TRBJ2-7, with TRBD1 as a possible D gene (5 bases). V was pared by 6 bases and J by 6 bases, with 21 bases between. Germline CDR1 reads DFQATT; CDR2 reads SNEGSKA (reference sequence). The CDR3 consists of 14 residues.

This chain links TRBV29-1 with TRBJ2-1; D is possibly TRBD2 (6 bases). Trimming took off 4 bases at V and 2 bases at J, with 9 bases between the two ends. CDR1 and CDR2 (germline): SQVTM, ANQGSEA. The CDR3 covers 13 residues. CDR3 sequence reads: CSVGAGTYNEQFF. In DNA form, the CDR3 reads TGCAGCGTTGGGGCGGGGACCTACAATGAGCAGTTCTTC.

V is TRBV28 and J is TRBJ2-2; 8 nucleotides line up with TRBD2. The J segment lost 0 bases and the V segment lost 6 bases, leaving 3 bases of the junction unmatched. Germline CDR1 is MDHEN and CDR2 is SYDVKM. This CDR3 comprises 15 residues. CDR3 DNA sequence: TGTGCCAGCAGGCTAGCGGGCGCGAACACCGGGGAGCTGTTTTTT. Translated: CASRLAGANTGELFF.

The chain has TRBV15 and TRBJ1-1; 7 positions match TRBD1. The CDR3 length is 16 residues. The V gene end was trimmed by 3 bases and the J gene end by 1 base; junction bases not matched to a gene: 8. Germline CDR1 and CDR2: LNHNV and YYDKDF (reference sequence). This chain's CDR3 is CATSRDRQGWNTEAFF. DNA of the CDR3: TGTGCCACCAGCAGGGATCGACAGGGATGGAACACTGAAGCTTTCTTT.

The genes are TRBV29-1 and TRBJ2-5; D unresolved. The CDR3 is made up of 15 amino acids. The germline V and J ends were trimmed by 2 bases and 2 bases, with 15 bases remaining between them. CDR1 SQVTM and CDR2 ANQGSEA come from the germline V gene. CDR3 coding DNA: TGCAGCGTTGAAAGGAGCAGGAACCCTCAAGAGACCCAGTACTTC. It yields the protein CSVERSRNPQETQYF. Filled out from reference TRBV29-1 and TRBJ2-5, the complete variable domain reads SAVISQKPSRDICQRGTSLTIQCQVDSQVTMMFWYRQQPGQSLTLIATANQGSEATYESGFVIDKFPISRPNLTFSTLTVSNMSPEDSSIYLCSVERSRNPQETQYFGPGTRLLVL.

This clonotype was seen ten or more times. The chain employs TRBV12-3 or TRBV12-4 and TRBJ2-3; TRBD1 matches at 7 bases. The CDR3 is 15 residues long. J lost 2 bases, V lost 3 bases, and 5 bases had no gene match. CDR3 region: CASSFETGSTDTQYF. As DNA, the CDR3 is TGTGCCAGCAGTTTCGAGACAGGGTCCACAGATACGCAGTATTTT.

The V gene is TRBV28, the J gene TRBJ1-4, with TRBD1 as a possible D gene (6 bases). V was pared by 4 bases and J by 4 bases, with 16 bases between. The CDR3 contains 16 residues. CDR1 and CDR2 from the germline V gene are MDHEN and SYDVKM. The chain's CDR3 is CASSSPRGTVNEKLFF. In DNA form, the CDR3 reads TGTGCCAGCAGTTCTCCCAGGGGAACAGTTAATGAAAAACTGTTTTTT.

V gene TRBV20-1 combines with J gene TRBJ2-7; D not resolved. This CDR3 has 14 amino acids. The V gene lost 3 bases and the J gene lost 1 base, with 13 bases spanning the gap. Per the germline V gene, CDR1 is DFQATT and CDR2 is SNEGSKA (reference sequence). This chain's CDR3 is CSASSSRRSYEQYF. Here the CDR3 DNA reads TGCAGTGCTAGCTCCAGCCGGCGGTCCTACGAGCAGTACTTC.

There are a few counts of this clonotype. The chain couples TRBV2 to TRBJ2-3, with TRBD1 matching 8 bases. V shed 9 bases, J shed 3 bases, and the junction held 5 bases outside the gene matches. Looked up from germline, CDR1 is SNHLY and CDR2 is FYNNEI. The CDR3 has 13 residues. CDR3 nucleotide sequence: TGTGCCAGGACACGGACAGGGACAGATACGCAGTATTTT. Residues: CARTRTGTDTQYF.

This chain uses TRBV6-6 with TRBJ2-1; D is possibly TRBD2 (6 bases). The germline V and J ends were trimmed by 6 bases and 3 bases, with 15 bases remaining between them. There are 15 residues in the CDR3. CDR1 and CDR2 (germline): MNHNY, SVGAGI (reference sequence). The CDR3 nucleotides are TGTGCCAGCAGCCCCCCGGGAGTTAGCTACAATGAGCAGTTCTTC. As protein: CASSPPGVSYNEQFF.

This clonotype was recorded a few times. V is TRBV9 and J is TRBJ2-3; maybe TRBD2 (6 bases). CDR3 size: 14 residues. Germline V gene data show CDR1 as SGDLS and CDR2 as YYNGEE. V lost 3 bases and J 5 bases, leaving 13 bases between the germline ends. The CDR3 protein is CASSAPGLQDTQYF. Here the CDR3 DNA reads TGTGCCAGCAGCGCACCGGGACTCCAAGATACGCAGTATTTT.

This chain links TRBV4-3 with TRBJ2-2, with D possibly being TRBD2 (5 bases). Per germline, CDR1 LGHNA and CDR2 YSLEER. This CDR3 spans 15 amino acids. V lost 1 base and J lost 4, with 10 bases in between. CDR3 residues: CASSQVVGSTGELFF. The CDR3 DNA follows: TGCGCCAGCAGCCAAGTCGTGGGGAGCACCGGGGAGCTGTTTTTT.

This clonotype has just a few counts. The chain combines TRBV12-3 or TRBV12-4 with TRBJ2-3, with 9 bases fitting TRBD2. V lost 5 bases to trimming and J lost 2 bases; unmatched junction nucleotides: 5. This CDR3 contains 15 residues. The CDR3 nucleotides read TGTGCCAGCAGTCCCATAGCGGGGGACACAGATACGCAGTATTTT. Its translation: CASSPIAGDTDTQYF.

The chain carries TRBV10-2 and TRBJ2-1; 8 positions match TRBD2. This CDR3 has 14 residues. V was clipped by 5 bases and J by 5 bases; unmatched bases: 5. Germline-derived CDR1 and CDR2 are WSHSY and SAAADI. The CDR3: CASSRGGNNNEQFF. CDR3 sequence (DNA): TGCGCCAGCAGTCGGGGGGGCAACAACAATGAGCAGTTCTTC.

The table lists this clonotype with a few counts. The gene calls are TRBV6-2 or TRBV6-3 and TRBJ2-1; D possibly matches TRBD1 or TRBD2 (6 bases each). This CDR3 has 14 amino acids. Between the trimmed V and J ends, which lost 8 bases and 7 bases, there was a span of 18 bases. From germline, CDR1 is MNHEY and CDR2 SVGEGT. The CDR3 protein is CASRGRRFRNEQFF. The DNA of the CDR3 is TGTGCCAGCCGGGGGCGCCGGTTTCGGAATGAGCAGTTCTTC.

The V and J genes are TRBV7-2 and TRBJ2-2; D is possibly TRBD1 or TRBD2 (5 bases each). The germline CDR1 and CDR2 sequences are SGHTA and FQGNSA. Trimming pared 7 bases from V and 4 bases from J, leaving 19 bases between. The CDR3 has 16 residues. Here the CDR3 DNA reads TGTGCCAGCACCTTTATCTGGGGGTCGCGCACCGGGGAGCTGTTTTTT. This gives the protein CASTFIWGSRTGELFF.